Here is one T cell receptor beta chain with its context. The data belong to a study of blood T cell repertoires in COVID-19. Study summary: Samples taken during acute and convalescent COVID-19 were collected in the United States, Italy and Spain. The analysed material was cDNA or gDNA that came from T cells, B-cell-depleted T cells, or PBMCs.

Methods used by the authors: Researchers report that nucleated cell counts were estimated from reference gene primer amplification. Libraries were prepared by immunoSEQ multiplex PCR; TCRdb keeps only in-frame clonotypes and omits some of them. V, J and clone size are taken as reported in that table, and D and trimming were inferred from the DNA itself. Of over 70,000 clones listed, 75% to 85% are singletons. CDR1 and CDR2 from the germline V gene are SEHNR and FQNEAQ (reference sequence). The CDR3 sequence is 14 residues long. Trimming pared 3 bases from V and 5 bases from J, leaving 8 bases between.

The rearrangement uses TRBV7-9 and TRBJ1-6, with D unresolved. The source is an older man who had recovered from COVID-19. The sample taken for sequencing was peripheral blood. As DNA, the CDR3 is TGTGCCAGCAGCTTGGTAACAGATAATTCACCCCTCCACTTT. Its protein product is CASSLVTDNSPLHF.